The 17 T cell receptor beta chains presented below share a single source sample, sequenced in a study of early T cells in non-severe SARS-CoV-2 infection (dated by TCRdb to the early 2020s). Library prep was done by 5' RACE. Sequencing was performed on a NextSeq 500. In TCRdb, the public reads were trimmed at Q25 with fastp and aligned with MiXCR, with productive beta chains retained. A single entry per CDR3 protein holds the most common genes and DNA from its merged rows. Here the sample has 65,000 to 75,000 distinct CDR3 sequences; roughly 12% occur a single time. The ten most abundant clones make up around 4% of the sample. Source material: whole blood. The source is an adult who was a healthcare worker with PCR-confirmed SARS-CoV-2 infection or an uninfected control (not recorded which).

This chain connects TRBV13 to TRBJ2-3; D is unclear. The CDR3 has 14 amino acids. V was pared by 5 bases and J by 0 bases, with 9 bases between. Germline CDR1 reads PRHDT; CDR2 reads FYEKMQ (reference sequence). DNA for the CDR3: TGTGCCAGCAGCCCTAATCCTAGCACAGATACGCAGTATTTT. Translated: CASSPNPSTDTQYF.

This clonotype was seen a handful of times. The chain couples TRBV5-6 to TRBJ1-2; no clear D gene. Germline V gene data show CDR1 as SGHDT and CDR2 as YYEEEE. The CDR3 length is 13 residues. V lost 1 base to trimming and J lost 2 bases, with 6 bases between them. The CDR3 nucleotides are TGTGCCAGCAGCTTGATGGAAAACTATGGCTACACCTTC. Residues: CASSLMENYGYTF. Full variable domain (remainder filled in from reference TRBV5-6 and TRBJ1-2): DAGVTQSPTHLIKTRGQQVTLRCSPKSGHDTVSWYQQALGQGPQFIFQYYEEEERQRGNFPDRFSGHQFPNYSSELNVNALLLGDSALYLCASSLMENYGYTFGSGTRLTVV.

This clonotype was observed a few times. V is TRBV30 and J is TRBJ2-3; no clear D gene. Germline CDR1 and CDR2: GTSNPN and SVGIG (reference sequence). V was pared by 5 bases and J by 5 bases, with 11 bases between. The CDR3 length is 12 residues. CDR3 residues: CAWVRMGDTQYF. CDR3 bases: TGTGCCTGGGTTAGAATGGGAGATACGCAGTATTTT.

This clonotype has a handful of counts. The chain links TRBV6-5 to TRBJ2-7; perhaps TRBD2 as D (7 bases). The V end was cut by 4 bases, the J end by 3 bases, with 13 bases between. This CDR3 has 14 amino acids. The V gene's germline CDR1 is MNHEY and CDR2 SVGAGI. CDR3 loop: CASSLSGEGYEQYF. CDR3 in DNA: TGTGCCAGCAGTTTATCAGGGGAGGGCTACGAGCAGTACTTC.

The table lists this clonotype with a few counts. This chain links TRBV3-1 with TRBJ1-1; no clear D. Germline CDR1 reads LGHDT; CDR2 reads YNNKEL (reference sequence). This CDR3 region has 13 residues. The V end lost 4 bases, the J end lost 1 base, and 7 bases lay between the germline ends. CDR3 nucleotides: TGTGCCAGCAGCCGAACCAAGAACACTGAAGCTTTCTTT. It encodes CASSRTKNTEAFF.

This clonotype was counted at least ten times. The J gene is TRBJ2-3, the V gene TRBV4-1; D unclear. V was shortened by 6 bases and J by 0 bases, with 16 bases between the two germline ends. This CDR3 contains 16 residues. The germline V gene has CDR1 MGHRA and CDR2 YSYEKL. CDR3 bases: TGCGCCAGCAGTCCCGTATATGGGATTAGCACAGATACGCAGTATTTT. Translating it yields CASSPVYGISTDTQYF.

This clonotype came up many times. The chain couples TRBV6-6 to TRBJ1-3; TRBD1 matches at 7 bases. Per the germline V gene, CDR1 is MNHNY and CDR2 is SVGAGI (reference sequence). V gave up 6 bases and J gave up 2 bases; unmatched junction bases: 4. The CDR3 is made up of 14 amino acids. CDR3 residues: CASREGAAGNTIYF. CDR3 sequence (DNA): TGTGCCAGCAGAGAGGGGGCGGCTGGAAACACCATATATTTT.

This clonotype was detected a few times. One end of the junction fails to match germline, which may point to a read error. This chain connects TRBV27 to TRBJ1-6, with 8 nucleotides matching TRBD1. The CDR3 has 14 amino acids. CDR1 is MNHEY, CDR2 SMNVEV, per germline (reference sequence). The CDR3 sequence: CASSLGDRNSPHHF. CDR3 DNA: TGTGCCAGCAGTTTGGGGGACAGGAATTCACCCCACCACTTT.

This clonotype came up many times. CDR3 region: CASSPDFWAERNTIYF. In DNA, the CDR3 is TGTGCCAGCAGCCCAGACTTTTGGGCGGAACGAAACACCATATATTTT. This chain joins TRBV7-2 and TRBJ1-3; D gene unclear. The CDR3 is 16 residues long. The ends were cut back, 5 bases at V and 5 bases at J, with 19 bases in the middle. Germline loops: CDR1 SGHTA, CDR2 FQGNSA. The full variable domain, completed using reference TRBV7-2 and TRBJ1-3, is GAGVSQSPSNKVTEKGKDVELRCDPISGHTALYWYRQSLGQGLEFLIYFQGNSAPDKSGLPSDRFSAERTGGSVSTLTIQRTQQEDSAVYLCASSPDFWAERNTIYFGEGSWLTVV.

Only a few counts were recorded for this clonotype. The J gene is TRBJ1-3, the V gene TRBV5-6; tentative D call: TRBD1 (5 bases). Germline V gives CDR1 SGHDT, CDR2 YYEEEE. The CDR3 is 16 amino acids. Trimming removed 3 bases at V and 0 bases at J, with 13 bases between. CDR3 DNA: TGTGCCAGCAGCTCTTACAGGACGAGCTCTGGAAACACCATATATTTT. Protein product: CASSSYRTSSGNTIYF. The full variable domain, in which reference TRBV5-6 and TRBJ1-3 provide the parts outside the CDR3, is DAGVTQSPTHLIKTRGQQVTLRCSPKSGHDTVSWYQQALGQGPQFIFQYYEEEERQRGNFPDRFSGHQFPNYSSELNVNALLLGDSALYLCASSSYRTSSGNTIYFGEGSWLTVV.

This clonotype was observed many times. The V gene is TRBV7-6, the J gene TRBJ1-5; D is ambiguous. CDR1 is SGHVS, CDR2 FNYEAQ, per germline. V lost 0 bases and J lost 9, with 6 bases in between. The CDR3 spans 12 residues. CDR3 in amino acids: CASSLARGPQHF. CDR3 DNA sequence: TGTGCCAGCAGCTTAGCCCGGGGGCCCCAGCATTTT.

The chain combines TRBV11-2 with TRBJ2-7; D gene uncertain. This CDR3 spans 13 amino acids. The V end lost 1 base, the J end lost 1 base, and 5 bases lay between the germline ends. Per the germline V gene, CDR1 is SGHAT and CDR2 is FQNNGV. This CDR3 reads CASSLVQSYEQYF. The DNA of the CDR3 is TGTGCCAGCAGCTTAGTCCAGTCCTACGAGCAGTACTTC.

This clonotype has ten or more counts. V is TRBV7-8 and J is TRBJ1-5; the D gene is possibly TRBD1 (6 bases). This CDR3 is built from 14 residues. CDR1 and CDR2 (germline): SGHVS, FQNEAQ. V was pared by 2 bases and J by 6 bases, with 11 bases between. CDR3 sequence: CASSLQLGGQPQHF. In DNA, the CDR3 is TGTGCCAGCAGCTTACAGTTAGGGGGTCAGCCCCAGCATTTT. Combining the CDR3 with reference TRBV7-8 and TRBJ1-5 gives the whole variable domain GAGVSQSPRYKVAKRGQDVALRCDPISGHVSLFWYQQALGQGPEFLTYFQNEAQLDKSGLPSDRFFAERPEGSVSTLKIQRTQQEDSAVYLCASSLQLGGQPQHFGDGTRLSIL.

The sample holds many counts of this clonotype. The gene calls are TRBV3-1 and TRBJ2-1; 8 nucleotides agree with TRBD2. Germline V gives CDR1 LGHDT, CDR2 YNNKEL (reference sequence). The CDR3 loop spans 16 amino acids. Losses at the gene ends were 4 bases for V and 4 bases for J; bases not matched to a gene: 9. The DNA of the CDR3 is TGTGCCAGCAGCCCTCTCGCGGGGGGACGTTACAATGAGCAGTTCTTC. This codes for CASSPLAGGRYNEQFF.

This clonotype was seen repeatedly, ten times or more. The chain employs TRBV27 and TRBJ2-5; 7 nucleotides agree with TRBD2. The CDR3 is 14 residues long. With V trimmed by 7 bases and J by 3 bases, 8 bases remained unmatched. Looked up from germline, CDR1 is MNHEY and CDR2 is SMNVEV (reference sequence). The CDR3 nucleotides read TGTGCCAGCAAACGCGGGGGAGGGGAAGAGACCCAGTACTTC. This codes for CASKRGGGEETQYF.

The chain combines TRBV5-1 with TRBJ2-5, with TRBD2 identical over 8 bases. Germline CDR1 SGHRS, CDR2 YFSETQ. The CDR3 consists of 16 residues. V shed 2 bases, J shed 4 bases, and the junction held 10 bases outside the gene matches. The CDR3 reads CASSLMIAGKSETQYF. The CDR3 region has the DNA TGCGCCAGCAGCTTAATGATAGCGGGGAAATCAGAGACCCAGTACTTC.

The sample holds many counts of this clonotype. V usage is TRBV18 and J usage is TRBJ2-7; D is possibly TRBD1 (6 bases). V shed 3 bases and J shed 3 bases, with 12 bases lying between them. This CDR3 region has 14 residues. Germline V gene data show CDR1 as KGHSH and CDR2 as LQKENI. The CDR3 reads CASSPTTGNYEQYF. The CDR3 nucleotides are TGTGCCAGCTCACCGACGACAGGAAACTACGAGCAGTACTTC.